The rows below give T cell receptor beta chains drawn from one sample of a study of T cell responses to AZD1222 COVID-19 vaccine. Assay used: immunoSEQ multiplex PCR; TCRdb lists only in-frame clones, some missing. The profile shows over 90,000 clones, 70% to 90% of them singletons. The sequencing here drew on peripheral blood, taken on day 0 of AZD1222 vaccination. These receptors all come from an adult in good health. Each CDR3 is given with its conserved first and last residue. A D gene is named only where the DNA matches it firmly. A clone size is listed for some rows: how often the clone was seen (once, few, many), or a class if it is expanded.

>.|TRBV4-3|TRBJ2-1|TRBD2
TGCGCCAGCAGCCAAGAGGGACAGGAGGGACTAGCGGGGTTCTACAATGAGCAGTTCTTC
CASSQEGQEGLAGFYNEQFF
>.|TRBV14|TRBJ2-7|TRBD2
TGTGCCAGCAGCTCAGACCGGACTAGCGGTTACGAGCAGTACTTC
CASSSDRTSGYEQYF
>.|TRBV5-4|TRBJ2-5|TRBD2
TGTGCCAGCAGCCCGCGGGACTACGGGGGTGAGACCCAGTACTTC
CASSPRDYGGETQYF
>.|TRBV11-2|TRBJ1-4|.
TGTGCCAGCAGCTTAGTTGGGGGAGCAGGAGAAAAACTGTTTTTT
CASSLVGGAGEKLFF
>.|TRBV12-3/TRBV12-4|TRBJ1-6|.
TGTGCCAGCAGTTTAAAGGGGTCGACCCTCCACTTT
CASSLKGSTLHF
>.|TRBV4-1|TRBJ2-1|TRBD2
TGCGCCAGCAGCCAAGATAATGGGCCAGCGGGAGTGAGCTACAATGAGCAGTTCTTC
CASSQDNGPAGVSYNEQFF
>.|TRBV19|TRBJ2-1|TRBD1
TGTGCCAGCTCCCGGGACAGGGTATCCAATGAGCAGTTCTTC
CASSRDRVSNEQFF
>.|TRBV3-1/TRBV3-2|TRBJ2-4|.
TGTGCCAGCAGCCAACCCTTAGCCGGGACGGCCTCCAAAAACATTCAGTACTTC
CASSQPLAGTASKNIQYF
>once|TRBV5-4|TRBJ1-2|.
TGTGCCAGCAGCTACTTCTATGGCTACACCTTC
CASSYFYGYTF
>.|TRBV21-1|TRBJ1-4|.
TGTGCCAGCAGCACCCTGGTCCTGAAAGCTGAAAAACTGTTTTTT
CASSTLVLKAEKLFF
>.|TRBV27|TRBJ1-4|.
TGTGCCAGCAGGACTAATGAAAAACTGTTTTTT
CASRTNEKLFF
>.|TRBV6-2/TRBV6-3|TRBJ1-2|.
TGTGCCAGCACCCCCAGAGGGGCCTTTGGCTACACCTTC
CASTPRGAFGYTF
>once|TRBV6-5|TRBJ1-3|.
TGTGCCAGCAATCGGGGGCCCGGAAACACCATATATTTT
CASNRGPGNTIYF
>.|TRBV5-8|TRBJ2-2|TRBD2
TGTGCCAGCAGTGTACTAGCGGTCGTCGGGGAGCTGTTTTTT
CASSVLAVVGELFF
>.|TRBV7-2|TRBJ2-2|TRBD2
TGTGCCAGCAGCCAGGGACGCGGGAGACCAACCGGGGAGCTGTTTTTT
CASSQGRGRPTGELFF
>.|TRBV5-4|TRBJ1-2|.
TGTGCCAGCAGCCATAGGGATAGCTATGGCTACACCTTC
CASSHRDSYGYTF
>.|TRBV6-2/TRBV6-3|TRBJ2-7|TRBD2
TGTGCCAGCAGTTACGCGGGAGGCCCGCCGGTGTACGAGCAGTACTTC
CASSYAGGPPVYEQYF
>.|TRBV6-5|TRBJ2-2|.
TGTGCCAGCAGGTCCACGGGCACCGGGGAGCTGTTTTTT
CASRSTGTGELFF
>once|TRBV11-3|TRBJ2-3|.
TGTGCCAGCAGCTTAGTCCCTCGGGATACGCAGTATTTT
CASSLVPRDTQYF
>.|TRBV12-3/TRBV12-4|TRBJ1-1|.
TGTGCCAGCGCCTGGACAGCGAACACTGAAGCTTTCTTT
CASAWTANTEAFF
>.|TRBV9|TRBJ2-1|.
TGTGCCAGCAGCGTAGCGGCCGCAGGCAATGAGCAGTTCTTC
CASSVAAAGNEQFF
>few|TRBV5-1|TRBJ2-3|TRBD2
TGCGCCAGCAGCTTGGCCCTAGCGGGGGGCACAGATACGCAGTATTTT
CASSLALAGGTDTQYF
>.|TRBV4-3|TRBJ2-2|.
TGCGCCAGCAGCCAATCCGGCGTCATCCCGACCGGGGAGCTGTTTTTT
CASSQSGVIPTGELFF
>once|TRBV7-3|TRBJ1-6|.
TGTGCCAGCAGCTTAGGGCAGCGGAATTCACCCCTCCACTTT
CASSLGQRNSPLHF
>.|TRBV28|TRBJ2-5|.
TGTGCCAGCAGTTCCACTAGGGCCCAGTACTTC
CASSSTRAQYF
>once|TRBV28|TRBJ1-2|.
TGTGCCAGCAGTTTTGTCCAGACAAGGGTTAACTATGGCTACACCTTC
CASSFVQTRVNYGYTF
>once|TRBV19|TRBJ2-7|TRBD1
TGTGCCAGTAGTATAGCGGGACAGTACGAGCAGTACTTC
CASSIAGQYEQYF
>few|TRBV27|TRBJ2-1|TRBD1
TGTGCCAGCAGTCCATTAAGGACAGGGGGGTTCCATGAGCAGTTCTTC
CASSPLRTGGFHEQFF
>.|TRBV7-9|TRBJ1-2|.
TGTGCCAGCAGCATTACAGCCTCCGGCGGCTATGGCTACACCTTC
CASSITASGGYGYTF
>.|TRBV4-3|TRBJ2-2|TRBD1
TGCGCCAGCAGCCAAGAGCCCCTGACAGGGGGGCCCGGGGAGCTGTTTTTT
CASSQEPLTGGPGELFF
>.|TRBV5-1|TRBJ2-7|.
TGCGCCAGCAGCTTGCCCGGACAACACTACGAGCAGTACTTC
CASSLPGQHYEQYF
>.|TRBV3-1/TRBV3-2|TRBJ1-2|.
TGTGCCAGCAGCCAGGGGCCGCGGTATGGCTACACCTTC
CASSQGPRYGYTF
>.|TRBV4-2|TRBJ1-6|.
TGTGCCAGCAGCCAAGATCGAGGCCGGGAGAATTCACCCCTCCACTTT
CASSQDRGRENSPLHF
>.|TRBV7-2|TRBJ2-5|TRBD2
TGTGCCAGCAGCTTAGTAGGAGCGGGAGCCCTCCAAGAGACCCAGTACTTC
CASSLVGAGALQETQYF
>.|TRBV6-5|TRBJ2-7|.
TGTGCCAGCATCGACGGCGGGGGCGGCTACGAGCAGTACTTC
CASIDGGGGYEQYF
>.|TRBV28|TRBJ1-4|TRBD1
TGTGCCAGCAGTTTAAGAACAGGGGCGGGTGAAAAACTGTTTTTT
CASSLRTGAGEKLFF
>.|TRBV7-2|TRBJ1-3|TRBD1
TGTGCCAGCAGCTTCGCTCAGGGGGCGGCATATGGAAACACCATATATTTT
CASSFAQGAAYGNTIYF
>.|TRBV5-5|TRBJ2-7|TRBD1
TGTGCCAGCAGCTTGGAGGCAGGGGGAACCTACGAGCAGTACTTC
CASSLEAGGTYEQYF
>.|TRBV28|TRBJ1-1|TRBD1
TGTGCGATAAACAGGGGGCGGAGCACTGAAGCTTTCTTT
CAINRGRSTEAFF
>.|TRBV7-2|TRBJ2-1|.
TGTGCCAGCAGCTTAGATGCGGGCTCCTACAATGAGCAGTTCTTC
CASSLDAGSYNEQFF
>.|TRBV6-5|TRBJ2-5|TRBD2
TGTGCCAGCAGTTACTCGGCGGGAGAGGGCCAAGAGACCCAGTACTTC
CASSYSAGEGQETQYF
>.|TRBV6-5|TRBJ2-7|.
TGTGCCAGCAGTTGGGGGTCTGATGTCGAGCAGTACTTC
CASSWGSDVEQYF
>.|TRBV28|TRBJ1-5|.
TGTGCCACCAGAGGCCCTAGCAGCAATCAGCCCCAGCATTTT
CATRGPSSNQPQHF
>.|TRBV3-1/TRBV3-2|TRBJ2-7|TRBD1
TGTGCCAGCAGCCACGGGACAGGGACCGACGAGCAGTACTTC
CASSHGTGTDEQYF
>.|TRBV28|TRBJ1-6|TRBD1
TGTGCCAGCAGTTTATTTTTCCCCCAGACAGGGAGTAATTCACCCCTCCACTTT
CASSLFFPQTGSNSPLHF
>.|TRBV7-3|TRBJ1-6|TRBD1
TGTGCCAGCAGCCCCCTCGGACAGGGAGGACCCCTCCACTTT
CASSPLGQGGPLHF
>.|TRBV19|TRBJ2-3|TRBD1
TGTGCCAGTAGTACAGAGGGGACAGGGAGCACAGATACGCAGTATTTT
CASSTEGTGSTDTQYF
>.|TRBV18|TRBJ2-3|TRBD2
TGTGCCAGCTCACCCCGGACTAGACGGGGAGATACGCAGTATTTT
CASSPRTRRGDTQYF
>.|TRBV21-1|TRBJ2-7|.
TGTGCCAGCAGCAAAGAAGTGGGGGGCCACGAGCAGTACTTC
CASSKEVGGHEQYF
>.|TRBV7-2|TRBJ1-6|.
TGTGCCAGCAGACGAACCGCCGAAAGCTCACCCCTCCACTTT
CASRRTAESSPLHF
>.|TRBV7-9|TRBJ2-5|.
TGTGCCAGCAGCTACCCCATTGGGGGGACCCAGTACTTC
CASSYPIGGTQYF
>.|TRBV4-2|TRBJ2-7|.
TGTGCCAGCAGCCAAGATCTCAGGGGTACCTACGAGCAGTACTTC
CASSQDLRGTYEQYF
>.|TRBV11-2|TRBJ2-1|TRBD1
TGTGCCAGCAGCTTAAAACAGGGGGCTAGCCATGAGCAGTTCTTC
CASSLKQGASHEQFF
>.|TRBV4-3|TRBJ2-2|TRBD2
TGCGCCAGCAGCCGACGACTAGCGGGGGGGACCGGGGAGCTGTTTTTT
CASSRRLAGGTGELFF
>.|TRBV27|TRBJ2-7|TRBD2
TGTGCCAGCAGTCAACCGGGACTAGCGGGCCACGAGCAGTACTTC
CASSQPGLAGHEQYF
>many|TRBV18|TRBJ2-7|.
TGTGCCAGCTCACCAGGGGGATGGGACGAGCAGTACTTC
CASSPGGWDEQYF
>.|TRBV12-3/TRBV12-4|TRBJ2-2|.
TGTGCCAGCAGTTATAGCCTAACCGGGGAGCTGTTTTTT
CASSYSLTGELFF
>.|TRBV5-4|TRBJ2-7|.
TGTGCCAGCAGCTTGGACCAGGGCAGCTACGAGCAGTACTTC
CASSLDQGSYEQYF
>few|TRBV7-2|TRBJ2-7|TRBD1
TGTGCCAGCACCGACCTGGGACAGGGTGGAACCTACGAGCAGTACTTC
CASTDLGQGGTYEQYF
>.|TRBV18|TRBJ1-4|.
TGTGCCAGCTCACCGGAATTGGTTTATACTAATGAAAAACTGTTTTTT
CASSPELVYTNEKLFF